These 32 T cell receptor beta chains originate from one sample sequenced in a study of blood T cell repertoires in COVID-19. Assay: immunoSEQ multiplex PCR; the TCRdb copy retains only in-frame clones and omits some. This table has approximately 100,000 clones, 86% appearing once. Material for sequencing was PBMCs or T cells enriched from blood (not recorded which). These receptors were collected from a woman in her forties or fifties who had recovered from COVID-19.

This clone has only a few counts. CDR3 sequence reads: CAISAPRAGSGANVLTF. The CDR3 DNA reads as TGTGCCATCAGTGCCCCAAGGGCGGGCTCTGGGGCCAACGTCCTGACTTTC. The chain joins TRBV10-3 to TRBJ2-6; D is perhaps TRBD2 (5 bases). This CDR3 is built from 17 residues. Deletions cut 4 bases from V and 0 bases from J, with 13 bases between. Per germline, CDR1 ENHRY and CDR2 SYGVKD.

The chain has TRBV5-4 and TRBJ2-7; TRBD1 is a possible D gene (5 bases). The CDR3 contains 13 residues. The V gene's germline CDR1 is SGHNT and CDR2 YYREEE (reference sequence). With 2 bases removed from V and 8 bases from J, the gap between germline ends came to 14 bases. The CDR3 DNA sequence: TGTGCCAGCAGCTTCCCTCAGGGTGGGAAGCAGTACTTC. Protein product: CASSFPQGGKQYF.

This rearrangement joins TRBV28 to TRBJ1-2; 9 bases fit TRBD1. This CDR3 is built from 15 residues. Trimming cost V 2 bases and J 7 bases; bases outside gene matches: 8. Germline assignment: CDR1 MDHEN and CDR2 SYDVKM. CDR3 nucleotide sequence: TGTGCCAGCAGTTTACCCCAGACAGGGGGAACTGGCTACACCTTC. Translation: CASSLPQTGGTGYTF.

V gene TRBV19 combines with J gene TRBJ1-5; TRBD1 matches at 7 bases. This CDR3 comprises 16 residues. Germline loops: CDR1 LNHDA, CDR2 SQIVND (reference sequence). V shed 4 bases, J shed 0 bases, and the junction held 6 bases outside the gene matches. Here the CDR3 DNA reads TGTGCCAGTAGTACGACGACAGGGAATAGCAATCAGCCCCAGCATTTT. It encodes CASSTTTGNSNQPQHF.

V and J are TRBV6-4 and TRBJ2-7; 7 bases are a match to TRBD1. The CDR3 totals 15 residues. Germline trimming cut 6 bases from V and 0 bases from J; bases unmatched to any gene: 8. CDR1 and CDR2 (germline): MRHNA, SNTAGT. Here the CDR3 DNA reads TGTGCCAGCAGAGAGGGACAGCTTCTCTCCTACGAGCAGTACTTC. Translation: CASREGQLLSYEQYF.

This chain links TRBV9 with TRBJ2-7; 11 bases line up with TRBD2. Germline V CDR1 and CDR2: SGDLS, YYNGEE. Unmatched junction bases numbered 4, after V lost 0 bases and J lost 2 bases. The CDR3 has 16 residues. Here the CDR3 DNA reads TGTGCCAGCAGCGTAGGACTAGCGGGACAAACCTACGAGCAGTACTTC. Residues: CASSVGLAGQTYEQYF. The full variable domain, its missing parts supplied by reference TRBV9 and TRBJ2-7, is DSGVTQTPKHLITATGQRVTLRCSPRSGDLSVYWYQQSLDQGLQFLIQYYNGEERAKGNILERFSAQQFPDLHSELNLSSLELGDSALYFCASSVGLAGQTYEQYFGPGTRLTVT.

V usage is TRBV7-8 and J usage is TRBJ1-2, with 7 bases lining up with TRBD1. Germline CDR1 is SGHVS and CDR2 is FQNEAQ. The CDR3 contains 17 residues. Trimming removed 6 bases from V and 4 bases from J; junction bases left unmatched: 17. This chain's CDR3 is CASSYVPRDSPSYGYTF. CDR3 bases: TGTGCCAGCAGTTATGTACCCCGGGACAGCCCATCCTATGGCTACACCTTC.

The chain is built from TRBV27 and TRBJ1-6, with 7 nucleotides matching TRBD1. Germline CDR1 reads MNHEY; CDR2 reads SMNVEV (reference sequence). The junction had 9 bases not matched to a gene; V was cut back by 10 bases and J by 0 bases. The CDR3 is 16 amino acids. CDR3 sequence: CATGGQDYSYNSPLHF. In nucleotides, the CDR3 is TGTGCCACCGGCGGACAGGACTACTCCTATAATTCACCCCTCCACTTT.

This sequence joins TRBV21-1 and TRBJ2-1; the table's D call, TRBD2, has no DNA check behind it. TRBV21-1 is described as a pseudogene. This CDR3 has 14 residues. The CDR3 coding sequence is TGTGCCAGCATCTCCGGGGATCCCTACAATGAGCAGTTCTTC. It is translated as CASISGDPYNEQFF.

The V and J genes are TRBV21-1 and TRBJ2-7; the DNA was not used to check the table's D call, TRBD2. TRBV21-1 is classified as a pseudogene. CDR3 size: 15 residues. The CDR3 DNA sequence: TGTGCCAGCAGCAAAAGGGTAGCGGGCGGCTACGAGCAGTACTTC. This translates into CASSKRVAGGYEQYF.

J is TRBJ1-4 and V is TRBV28; 7 bases match TRBD1. With V trimmed by 4 bases and J by 4 bases, 3 bases remained unmatched. Germline V gives CDR1 MDHEN, CDR2 SYDVKM. The CDR3 loop spans 14 amino acids. The CDR3 here is CASSSGQRNEKLFF. CDR3 DNA sequence: TGTGCCAGCAGTTCGGGACAGCGTAATGAAAAACTGTTTTTT. The full variable domain, rest sourced from reference TRBV28 and TRBJ1-4, is DVKVTQSSRYLVKRTGEKVFLECVQDMDHENMFWYRQDPGLGLRLIYFSYDVKMKEKGDIPEGYSVSREKKERFSLILESASTNQTSMYLCASSSGQRNEKLFFGSGTQLSVL.

The V gene is TRBV5-7, the J gene TRBJ2-1; perhaps TRBD2 as D (5 bases). TRBV5-7 is given ORF status, its function remaining uncertain. V shed 5 bases and J shed 5 bases, with 14 bases lying between them. The CDR3 loop spans 14 amino acids. In DNA, the CDR3 is TGTGCCAGCAGAGGGAGACACTACAACAATGAGCAGTTCTTC. Translation: CASRGRHYNNEQFF.

V is TRBV5-8 and J is TRBJ1-1, with D unresolved. CDR3 length: 11 amino acids. Germline CDR1 is SGHTS and CDR2 is YDEGEE. Trimming cost V 3 bases and J 3 bases, with 3 bases left between them. CDR3 region: CASSSYTEAFF. The CDR3 bases are TGTGCCAGCAGCTCCTACACTGAAGCTTTCTTT.

This clone has only a few counts. V usage is TRBV29-1 and J usage is TRBJ1-3, with D perhaps matching TRBD1 (6 bases). The ends were cut back, 1 base at V and 1 base at J, with 14 bases in the middle. There are 16 residues in the CDR3. From germline, CDR1 is SQVTM and CDR2 ANQGSEA. CDR3 sequence: CSVEAPQGFSGNTIYF. For the CDR3, the DNA is TGCAGCGTTGAAGCGCCACAGGGATTTTCTGGAAACACCATATATTTT.

The chain joins TRBV5-1 to TRBJ2-3; TRBD1 agrees at 8 bases. Germline V gene lookup returns CDR1 SGHRS and CDR2 YFSETQ. The CDR3 spans 16 residues. V was pared by 1 base and J by 2 bases, with 6 bases of the junction left unmatched. As DNA, the CDR3 is TGCGCCAGCAGCTTGCCGCGGGGACAGGTCACAGATACGCAGTATTTT. Protein product: CASSLPRGQVTDTQYF.

This clone was recorded a few times. V usage is TRBV9 and J usage is TRBJ1-2, with TRBD1 matching over 8 bases. The length of the CDR3 is 15 residues. From germline, CDR1 is SGDLS and CDR2 YYNGEE. J gave up 8 bases and V 3 bases, and 12 bases lay outside the gene matches. The CDR3 DNA reads TGTGCCAGCAGCGCTCGGACAGGGATGTCGTACGGCTACACCTTC. Amino acid sequence: CASSARTGMSYGYTF. Together with reference TRBV9 and TRBJ1-2, the CDR3 gives the full variable domain: DSGVTQTPKHLITATGQRVTLRCSPRSGDLSVYWYQQSLDQGLQFLIQYYNGEERAKGNILERFSAQQFPDLHSELNLSSLELGDSALYFCASSARTGMSYGYTFGSGTRLTVV.

The rearrangement joins TRBV4-2 to TRBJ1-2; 8 bases fit TRBD1. The ends lost 5 bases at V and 3 bases at J; junction bases unmatched: 5. This CDR3 contains 14 residues. CDR1 is LGHNA and CDR2 is YNFKEQ in the germline V gene. The CDR3 region is CASSAGQGYYGYTF. CDR3 sequence (DNA): TGTGCCAGCAGCGCTGGACAGGGCTACTATGGCTACACCTTC.

V is TRBV11-2 and J is TRBJ2-1; 14 positions agree with TRBD2. The CDR3 runs to 18 residues. J lost 5 bases, V lost 1 base, and 7 bases had no gene match. CDR1 and CDR2 from the germline V gene are SGHAT and FQNNGV. CDR3 in amino acids: CASSLGLAGGRPHNEQFF. In DNA form, the CDR3 reads TGTGCCAGCAGCTTAGGACTAGCGGGGGGGCGACCCCACAATGAGCAGTTCTTC.

The chain joins TRBV7-9 to TRBJ2-7; 7 nucleotides match TRBD1. The CDR3 contains 13 residues. V dropped 4 bases and J dropped 7; count of bases not matched to a gene: 7. Germline CDR1 and CDR2: SEHNR and FQNEAQ (reference sequence). CDR3 sequence reads: CASSYRQGGEQYF. The DNA for the CDR3 is TGTGCCAGCAGCTACAGACAGGGCGGGGAGCAGTACTTC.

The J gene is TRBJ2-3, the V gene TRBV28; possibly TRBD2 for D (5 bases). The germline CDR1 and CDR2 sequences are MDHEN and SYDVKM. CDR3 length: 12 residues. V gave up 7 bases and J gave up 3 bases, with 8 bases separating them. CDR3 residues: CASKSGTDTQYF. For the CDR3, the DNA is TGTGCCAGCAAAAGCGGAACAGATACGCAGTATTTT.

The rearrangement uses TRBV9 and TRBJ2-5; 8 bases fit TRBD1. The CDR3 covers 14 residues. Germline CDR1 SGDLS, CDR2 YYNGEE. V trimming: 4 bases; J trimming: 3 bases; junction bases outside the gene matches: 5. In DNA, the CDR3 is TGTGCCAGCAGCATCACGGACAGGGAAGAGACCCAGTACTTC. Encoded protein: CASSITDREETQYF.

V usage is TRBV30 and J usage is TRBJ1-1; D unclear. Per germline, CDR1 GTSNPN and CDR2 SVGIG (reference sequence). The CDR3 runs to 12 residues. Deletions cut 2 bases from V and 1 base from J, with 5 bases between. The CDR3 protein is CAWSLQNTEAFF. The CDR3 DNA reads as TGTGCCTGGAGTTTACAGAACACTGAAGCTTTCTTT.

CDR3 nucleotides: TGTGCCACCAGTGACCCGGACAGTCTTCAAGAGACCCAGTACTTC. This codes for CATSDPDSLQETQYF. The chain uses TRBV24-1 and TRBJ2-5, with D perhaps TRBD1 (6 bases). The V gene lost 4 bases and the J gene lost 2 bases, with 13 bases spanning the gap. This CDR3 is 15 amino acids long. Per germline, CDR1 KGHDR and CDR2 SFDVKD.

The V gene is TRBV27, the J gene TRBJ2-7, with 13 bases that match TRBD2. V was pared by 6 bases and J by 4 bases, with 3 bases of the junction left unmatched. The CDR3 sequence is 14 residues long. Germline loops: CDR1 MNHEY, CDR2 SMNVEV (reference sequence). This CDR3 reads CASSGTSGVYEQYF. The CDR3 region has the DNA TGTGCCAGCAGCGGGACTAGCGGGGTTTACGAGCAGTACTTC.

The chain recombines TRBV7-3 with TRBJ1-2; D call uncertain. CDR1 SGHTA and CDR2 FQGTGA come from the germline V gene. This CDR3 spans 15 amino acids. Deletions cut 1 base from V and 4 bases from J, with 13 bases between. Written as DNA, the CDR3 is TGTGCCAGCAGCTTAAGCGGAGGTGAAGTCTATGGCTACACCTTC. This translates into CASSLSGGEVYGYTF. Full variable domain (rest looked up from reference TRBV7-3 and TRBJ1-2): GAGVSQTPSNKVTEKGKYVELRCDPISGHTALYWYRQSLGQGPEFLIYFQGTGAADDSGLPNDRFFAVRPEGSVSTLKIQRTERGDSAVYLCASSLSGGEVYGYTFGSGTRLTVV.

CDR3 DNA sequence: TGTGCCAGCAGCCCGGGACTAATCACCTACAATGAGCAGTTCTTC. Translating gives CASSPGLITYNEQFF. The chain employs TRBV3-1 (or the pseudogene TRBV3-2) and TRBJ2-1, with 7 positions matching TRBD2. V lost 4 bases, J lost 2 bases, and 5 bases stayed unmatched. CDR1 and CDR2 (germline): LGHDT, YNNKEL (reference sequence). The CDR3 is 15 residues long.

The chain links TRBV5-1 to TRBJ2-1, with 10 positions matching TRBD2. V was clipped by 1 base and J by 5 bases; unmatched bases: 12. The germline V gene encodes CDR1 SGHRS and CDR2 YFSETQ. The CDR3 has 18 residues. CDR3 region: CASSLKVSGGLGDNEQFF. Written as DNA, the CDR3 is TGCGCCAGCAGCTTGAAAGTTAGCGGGGGGCTGGGGGACAATGAGCAGTTCTTC.

The chain carries TRBV10-3 and TRBJ2-1, with 7 bases aligning to TRBD1. Germline V gene data show CDR1 as ENHRY and CDR2 as SYGVKD. CDR3 length equals 15 residues. V lost 6 bases and J lost 2; bases outside the gene matches: 7. The CDR3 here is CAIRIGQEPYNEQFF. CDR3 DNA sequence: TGTGCCATCAGGATAGGACAGGAACCCTACAATGAGCAGTTCTTC.

J is TRBJ2-3 and V is TRBV10-2; a possible D gene is TRBD2 (6 bases). The CDR3 totals 15 residues. CDR1 is WSHSY, CDR2 SAAADI, per germline. V dropped 3 bases and J dropped 8 bases, with 18 bases sitting between them. This CDR3 is CASSDSGSLYVTQYF. DNA for the CDR3: TGCGCCAGCAGTGATTCCGGGAGTTTGTACGTTACGCAGTATTTT.

The table lists this clone with a few counts. This sequence joins TRBV28 and TRBJ1-2; weak D call: TRBD1 (6 bases). CDR1 MDHEN and CDR2 SYDVKM come from the germline V gene. V gave up 7 bases and J gave up 4 bases, with 13 bases separating them. The CDR3 has 13 amino acids. The CDR3 reads CASNGGRSYGYTF. For the CDR3, the DNA is TGTGCCAGCAACGGGGGGCGATCCTATGGCTACACCTTC.

V is TRBV24-1 and J is TRBJ2-1; D unclear. Germline V gives CDR1 KGHDR, CDR2 SFDVKD. The CDR3 totals 14 residues. Trimming shortened V by 4 bases and J by 7 bases, and 13 bases separated the two germline ends. This CDR3 is CATSDPTLSNEQFF. The CDR3 DNA follows: TGTGCCACCAGTGACCCTACGCTGTCAAATGAGCAGTTCTTC.

This clone appeared once. The CDR3 DNA reads TGTGCCACCAGTCCGGCGGGAGTAAAAGAGACCCAGTACTTC. Residues: CATSPAGVKETQYF. The V gene is TRBV24-1, the J gene TRBJ2-5; 7 bases map to TRBD2. V gave up 6 bases and J gave up 3 bases; unmatched junction bases: 6. The CDR3 sequence is 14 residues long. Germline V gene sequence: CDR1 KGHDR, CDR2 SFDVKD.